This T cell receptor beta chain was sequenced for a study of blood T cell repertoires in COVID-19 (dated by TCRdb to 2019 to 2021). Regarding the research as a whole: The collaborator samples originated in the United States, Italy and Spain and spanned the acute and convalescent phases of COVID-19. The material from the prospective study consisted of cDNA or gDNA derived from T cells, B-cell-depleted T cells, or PBMCs. Subjects who had been exposed to COVID-19, were actively infected with it, or had recovered from it provided the deeply sampled blood TCRbeta repertoires that made up the dataset. The repertoires were released in a freely available public database intended as a resource for research on the immune response to SARS-CoV-2. Samples were obtained from the ongoing ImmuneRACE study (first 160 participants) and from some 1,300 subjects provided by 6 global collaborators. Sample metadata almost always included a de-identified subject ID, COVID-19 status, age in years and sex. Where HLA class I and class II types were available, the types were taken from metadata supplied by the sample provider, not from assay-based typing.

Each collaborating institution followed its own protocols to collect whole blood in K2EDTA tubes. Collaborator samples were shipped for TCRbeta analysis as frozen whole blood, isolated PBMCs, or DNA extracted from either sample type. The immunoSEQ Assay, a bias-controlled multiplex PCR, was used to amplify TCRbeta CDR3 regions from genomic DNA. The authors' pipeline ran thus. Within the assay, amplification of reference gene primers was used to estimate how many nucleated cells each sample contained. To quantify the absolute abundance of each unique TCRbeta CDR3 rearrangement, sequence reads were collapsed and filtered. For each sample, productive Simpson clonality was calculated by taking the square root of Simpson's diversity index across productive rearrangements. The clones in this table, taken by TCRdb from immuneACCESS, are in-frame only. Not every clone is retained; where verified, under half of the shortfall comes from an unresolved V gene, and the cause of the rest is unknown. V and J calls and clone size are those listed in that table; D and trimming were worked out from the DNA. The sample contains approximately 69,000 clones, roughly 80% of them found a single time. Together, the top ten hold less than 2% of the sample.

This clone was recorded only once. Its cognate antigen has yet to be identified. Base quality data are lacking; no much larger clone is found one base away. Beyond this particular receptor, the publication reports: The quantity of clinical and demographic metadata differed by source and by participant and was supplied without curation.

The germline V gene (reference sequence) sets CDR1 to SEHNR and CDR2 to FQNEAQ. V sheds 5 bases and J sheds 3 bases, leaving 5 bases between their ends. The CDR3, from cysteine to phenylalanine, totals 12 residues. Only the CDR3 DNA is retained, 36 bases long and in frame from the first base. Sequenced: peripheral blood. The sequence links TRBV7-9 to TRBJ1-5, with the D gene not clear enough to name. The sequence was obtained from a woman in her sixties or seventies with acute or convalescent COVID-19. The sequenced DNA: TGTGCCAGCAGCGCGTACAATCAGCCCCAGCATTTT. Its protein reads: CASSAYNQPQHF.